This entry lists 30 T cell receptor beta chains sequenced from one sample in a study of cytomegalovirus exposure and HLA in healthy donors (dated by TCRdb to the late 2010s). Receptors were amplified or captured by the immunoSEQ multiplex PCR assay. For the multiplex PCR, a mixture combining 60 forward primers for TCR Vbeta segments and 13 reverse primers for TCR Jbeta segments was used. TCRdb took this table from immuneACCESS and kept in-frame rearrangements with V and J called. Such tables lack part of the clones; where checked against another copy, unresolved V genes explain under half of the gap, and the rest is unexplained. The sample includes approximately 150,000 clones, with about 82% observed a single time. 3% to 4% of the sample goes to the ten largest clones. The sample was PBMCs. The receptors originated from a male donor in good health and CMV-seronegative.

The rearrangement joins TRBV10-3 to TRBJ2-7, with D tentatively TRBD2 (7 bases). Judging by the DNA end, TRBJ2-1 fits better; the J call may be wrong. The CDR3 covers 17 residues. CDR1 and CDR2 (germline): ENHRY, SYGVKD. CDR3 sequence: CAISEPGGGASYNEQFF. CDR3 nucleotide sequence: TGTGCCATCAGTGAGCCTGGCGGGGGCGCCTCCTACAATGAGCAGTTCTTC.

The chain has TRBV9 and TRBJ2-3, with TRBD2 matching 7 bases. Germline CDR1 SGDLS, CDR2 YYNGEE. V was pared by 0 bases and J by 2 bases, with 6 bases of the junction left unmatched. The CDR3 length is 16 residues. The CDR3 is CASSVGGGTDTDTQYF. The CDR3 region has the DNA TGTGCCAGCAGCGTAGGGGGAGGGACTGACACAGATACGCAGTATTTT.

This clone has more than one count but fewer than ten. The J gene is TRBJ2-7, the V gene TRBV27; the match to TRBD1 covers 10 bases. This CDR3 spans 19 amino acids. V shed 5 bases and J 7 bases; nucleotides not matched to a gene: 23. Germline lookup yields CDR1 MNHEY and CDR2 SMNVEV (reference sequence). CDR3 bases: TGTGCCAGCAGTCCCCGTGGGACAGGGGACTACACCGGGCGGCTTGAGCAGTACTTC. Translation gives CASSPRGTGDYTGRLEQYF.

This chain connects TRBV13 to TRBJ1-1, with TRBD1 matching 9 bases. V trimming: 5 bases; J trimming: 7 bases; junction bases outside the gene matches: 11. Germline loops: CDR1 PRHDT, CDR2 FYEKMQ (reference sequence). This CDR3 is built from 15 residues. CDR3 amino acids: CASSETRQGEVEAFF. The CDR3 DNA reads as TGTGCCAGCAGCGAAACGCGACAGGGGGAGGTTGAAGCTTTCTTT.

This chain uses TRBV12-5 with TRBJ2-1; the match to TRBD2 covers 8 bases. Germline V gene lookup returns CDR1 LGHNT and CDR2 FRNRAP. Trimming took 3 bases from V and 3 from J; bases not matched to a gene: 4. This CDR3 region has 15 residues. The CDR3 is CASGLPGGLYNEQFF. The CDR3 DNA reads TGTGCTAGTGGTTTACCGGGGGGGCTCTACAATGAGCAGTTCTTC.

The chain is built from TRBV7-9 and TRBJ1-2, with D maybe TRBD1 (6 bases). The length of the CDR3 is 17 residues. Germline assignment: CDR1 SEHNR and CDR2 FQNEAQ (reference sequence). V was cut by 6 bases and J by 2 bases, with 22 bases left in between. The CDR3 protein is CASSYDGGGPQNYGYTF. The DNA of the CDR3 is TGTGCCAGCAGTTACGACGGGGGGGGGCCACAAAACTATGGCTACACCTTC.

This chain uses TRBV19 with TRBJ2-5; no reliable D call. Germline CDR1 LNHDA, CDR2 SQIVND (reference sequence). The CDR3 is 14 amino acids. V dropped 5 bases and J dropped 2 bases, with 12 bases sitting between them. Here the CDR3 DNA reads TGTGCCAGTAGTCTTAGAGTCCTTCAAGAGACCCAGTACTTC. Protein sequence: CASSLRVLQETQYF.

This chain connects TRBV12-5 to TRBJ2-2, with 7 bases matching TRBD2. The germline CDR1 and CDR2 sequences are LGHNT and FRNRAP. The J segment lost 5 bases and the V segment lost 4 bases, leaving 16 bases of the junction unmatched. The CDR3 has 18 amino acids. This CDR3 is CASGWVVRWEGSTGELFF. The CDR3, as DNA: TGTGCTAGTGGTTGGGTAGTGAGGTGGGAGGGGTCGACCGGGGAGCTGTTTTTT.

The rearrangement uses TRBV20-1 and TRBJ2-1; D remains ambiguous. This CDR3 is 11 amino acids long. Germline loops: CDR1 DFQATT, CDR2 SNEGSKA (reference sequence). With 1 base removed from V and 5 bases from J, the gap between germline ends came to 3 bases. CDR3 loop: CSARADNEQFF. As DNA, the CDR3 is TGCAGTGCTAGAGCCGACAATGAGCAGTTCTTC.

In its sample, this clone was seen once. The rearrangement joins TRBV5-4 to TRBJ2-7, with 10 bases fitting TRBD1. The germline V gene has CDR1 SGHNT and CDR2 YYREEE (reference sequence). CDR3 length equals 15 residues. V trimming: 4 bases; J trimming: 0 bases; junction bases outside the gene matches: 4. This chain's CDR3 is CASSMTGGFSYEQYF. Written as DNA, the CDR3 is TGTGCCAGCAGCATGACAGGGGGCTTCTCCTACGAGCAGTACTTC.

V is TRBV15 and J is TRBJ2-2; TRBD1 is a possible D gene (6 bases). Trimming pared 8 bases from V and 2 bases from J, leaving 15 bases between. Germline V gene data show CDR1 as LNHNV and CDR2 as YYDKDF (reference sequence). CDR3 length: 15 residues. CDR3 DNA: TGTGCCACCCAACAGGGTGAGAAAAACACCGGGGAGCTGTTTTTT. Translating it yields CATQQGEKNTGELFF.

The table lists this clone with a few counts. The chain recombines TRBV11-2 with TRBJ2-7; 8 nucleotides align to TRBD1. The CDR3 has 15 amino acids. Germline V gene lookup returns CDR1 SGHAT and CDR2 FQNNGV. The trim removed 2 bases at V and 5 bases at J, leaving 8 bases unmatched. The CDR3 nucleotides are TGTGCCAGCAGCTTATTGGAGACAGGGGTAGACGAGCAGTACTTC. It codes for CASSLLETGVDEQYF.

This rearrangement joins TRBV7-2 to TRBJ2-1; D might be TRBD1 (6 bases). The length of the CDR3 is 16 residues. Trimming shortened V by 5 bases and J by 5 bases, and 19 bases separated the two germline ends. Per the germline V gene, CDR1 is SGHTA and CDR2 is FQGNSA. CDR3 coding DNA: TGTGCCAGCAGCCTGTTCGACAGGCACTCGAACAATGAGCAGTTCTTC. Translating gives CASSLFDRHSNNEQFF. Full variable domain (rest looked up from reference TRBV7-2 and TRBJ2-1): GAGVSQSPSNKVTEKGKDVELRCDPISGHTALYWYRQSLGQGLEFLIYFQGNSAPDKSGLPSDRFSAERTGGSVSTLTIQRTQQEDSAVYLCASSLFDRHSNNEQFFGPGTRLTVL.

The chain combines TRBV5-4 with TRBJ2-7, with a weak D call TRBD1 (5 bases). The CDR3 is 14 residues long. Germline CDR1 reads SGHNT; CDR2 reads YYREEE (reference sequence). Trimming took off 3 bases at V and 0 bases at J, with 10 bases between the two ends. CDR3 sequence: CASSSLTASYEQYF. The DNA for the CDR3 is TGTGCCAGCAGCTCCCTGACAGCCTCCTACGAGCAGTACTTC.

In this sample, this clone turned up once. CDR3 sequence reads: CASSQEIETGGEKLFF. As DNA, the CDR3 is TGTGCCAGCAGCCAAGAGATCGAGACAGGGGGAGAAAAACTGTTTTTT. The V call is TRBV4-2, the J call TRBJ1-4; TRBD1 agrees at 9 bases. CDR1 is LGHNA, CDR2 YNFKEQ, per germline. V lost 0 bases, J lost 8 bases, and 7 bases stayed unmatched. The CDR3 has 16 residues.

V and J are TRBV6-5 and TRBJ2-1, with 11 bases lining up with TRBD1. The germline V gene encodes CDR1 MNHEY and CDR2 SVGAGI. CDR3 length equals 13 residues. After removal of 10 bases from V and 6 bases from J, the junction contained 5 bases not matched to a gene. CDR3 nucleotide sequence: TGTGCCACCCGGGACAGGGGGATCAATGAGCAGTTCTTC. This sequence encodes CATRDRGINEQFF.

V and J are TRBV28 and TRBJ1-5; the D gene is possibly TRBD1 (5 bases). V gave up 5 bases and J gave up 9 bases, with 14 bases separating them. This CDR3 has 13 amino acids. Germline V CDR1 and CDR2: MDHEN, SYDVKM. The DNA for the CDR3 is TGTGCCAGCAGTAAGACAGCCACCGGGCCCCAGCATTTT. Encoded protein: CASSKTATGPQHF.

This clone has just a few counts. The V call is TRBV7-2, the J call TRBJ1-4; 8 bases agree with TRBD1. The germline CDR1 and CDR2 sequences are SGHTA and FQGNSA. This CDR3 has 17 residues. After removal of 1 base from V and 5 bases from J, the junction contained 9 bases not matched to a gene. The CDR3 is CASSLVGQGASNEKLFF. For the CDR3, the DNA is TGTGCCAGCAGCTTAGTAGGACAGGGCGCTTCAAATGAAAAACTGTTTTTT.

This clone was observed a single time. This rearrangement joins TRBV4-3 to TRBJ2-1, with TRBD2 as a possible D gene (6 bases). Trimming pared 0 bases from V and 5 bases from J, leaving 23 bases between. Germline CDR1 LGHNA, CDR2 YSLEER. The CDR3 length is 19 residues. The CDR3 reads CASSQDFRRGRGVNNEQFF. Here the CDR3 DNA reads TGCGCCAGCAGCCAAGATTTTAGACGAGGCCGCGGGGTTAACAATGAGCAGTTCTTC.

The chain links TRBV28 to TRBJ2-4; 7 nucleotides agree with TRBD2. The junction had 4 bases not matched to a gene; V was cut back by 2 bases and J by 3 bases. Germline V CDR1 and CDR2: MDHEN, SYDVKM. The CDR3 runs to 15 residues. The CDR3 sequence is CASSLRGGGKNIQYF. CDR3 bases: TGTGCCAGCAGTTTACGCGGGGGAGGCAAAAACATTCAGTACTTC.

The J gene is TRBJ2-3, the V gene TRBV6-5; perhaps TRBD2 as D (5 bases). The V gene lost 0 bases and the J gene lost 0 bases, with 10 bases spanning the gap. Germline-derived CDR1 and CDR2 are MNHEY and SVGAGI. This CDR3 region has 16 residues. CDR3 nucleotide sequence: TGTGCCAGCAGTTACTCTCTTCGGGAAAGCACAGATACGCAGTATTTT. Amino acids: CASSYSLRESTDTQYF.

The CDR3 sequence: CASSYAPDEQFF. CDR3 DNA: TGTGCCAGCAGTTATGCCCCAGATGAGCAGTTCTTC. The V and J genes are TRBV6-1 and TRBJ2-1; no clear D gene. The V end lost 5 bases, the J end lost 8 bases, and 10 bases lay between the germline ends. CDR1 and CDR2 (germline): MNHNS, SASEGT. CDR3 length: 12 residues.

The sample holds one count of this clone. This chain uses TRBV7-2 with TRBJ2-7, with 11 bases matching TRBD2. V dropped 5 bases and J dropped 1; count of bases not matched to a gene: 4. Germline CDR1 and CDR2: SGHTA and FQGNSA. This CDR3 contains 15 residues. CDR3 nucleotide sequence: TGTGCCAGCAGCACAACTAGCGGGGGTTCCTACGAGCAGTACTTC. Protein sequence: CASSTTSGGSYEQYF.

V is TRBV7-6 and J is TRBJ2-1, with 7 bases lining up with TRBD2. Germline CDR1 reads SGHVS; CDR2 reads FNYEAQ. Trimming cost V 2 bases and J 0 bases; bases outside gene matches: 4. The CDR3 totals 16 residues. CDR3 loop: CASSLISGGSYNEQFF. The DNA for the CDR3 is TGTGCCAGCAGCTTAATCTCGGGGGGCTCCTACAATGAGCAGTTCTTC.

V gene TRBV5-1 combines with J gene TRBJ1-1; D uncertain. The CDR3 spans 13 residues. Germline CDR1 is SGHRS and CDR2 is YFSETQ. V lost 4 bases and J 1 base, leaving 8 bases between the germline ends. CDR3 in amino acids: CASSTDSNTEAFF. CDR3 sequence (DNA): TGCGCCAGCAGCACTGACTCGAACACTGAAGCTTTCTTT.

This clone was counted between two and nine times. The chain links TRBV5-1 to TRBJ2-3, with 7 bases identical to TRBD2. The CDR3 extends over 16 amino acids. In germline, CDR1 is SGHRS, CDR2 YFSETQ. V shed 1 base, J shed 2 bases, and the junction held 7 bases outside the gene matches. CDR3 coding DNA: TGCGCCAGCAGCTTGCCGGCGGGGGTTCACACAGATACGCAGTATTTT. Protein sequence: CASSLPAGVHTDTQYF.

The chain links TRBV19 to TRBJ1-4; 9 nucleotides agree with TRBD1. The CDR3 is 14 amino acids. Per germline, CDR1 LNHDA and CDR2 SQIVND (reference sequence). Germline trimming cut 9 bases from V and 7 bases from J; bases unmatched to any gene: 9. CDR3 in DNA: TGTGCCAGGGCCGCTGGACAGGGGTTTGAAAAACTGTTTTTT. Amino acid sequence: CARAAGQGFEKLFF.

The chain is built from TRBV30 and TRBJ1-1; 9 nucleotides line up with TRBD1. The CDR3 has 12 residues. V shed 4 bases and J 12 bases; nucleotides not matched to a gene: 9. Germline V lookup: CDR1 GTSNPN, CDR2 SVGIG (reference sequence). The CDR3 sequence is CAWNIGTGRTFF. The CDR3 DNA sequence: TGTGCCTGGAATATCGGGACAGGGAGAACTTTCTTT.

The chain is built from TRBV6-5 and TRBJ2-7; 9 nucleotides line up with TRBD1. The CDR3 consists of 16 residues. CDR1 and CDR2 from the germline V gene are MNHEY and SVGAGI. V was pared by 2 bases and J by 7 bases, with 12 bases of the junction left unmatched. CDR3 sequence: CASSYTSGTGREEQYF. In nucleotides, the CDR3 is TGTGCCAGCAGTTACACCTCCGGGACAGGGCGTGAGGAGCAGTACTTC.

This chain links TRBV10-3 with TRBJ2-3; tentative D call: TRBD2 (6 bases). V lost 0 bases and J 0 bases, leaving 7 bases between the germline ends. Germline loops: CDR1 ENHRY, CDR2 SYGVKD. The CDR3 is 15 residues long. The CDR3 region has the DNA TGTGCCATCAGTGAGTCTGGGACTAGCACAGATACGCAGTATTTT. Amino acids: CAISESGTSTDTQYF.